This entry features one T cell receptor (beta chain) sequence. The antigen is not known. Sequencing of cultured CD4+ T cell DNA used the Oncomine TCR Beta short-read assay. TCRdb reanalysed the PCR reads using MiXCR and keeps one entry per CDR3 protein. The sample has roughly 12,000 distinct CDR3 sequences; roughly 54% are singletons. Treatment: roughly ten-day PBMC culture with coronavirus spike peptide pools or control peptides (ViraFEST assay). The sample comes from a study of vaccination and CD4 T cells after COVID-19. The CDR3 is 16 residues long. V shed 0 bases, J shed 3 bases, and the junction held 6 bases outside the gene matches. Looked up from germline, CDR1 is SGHNT and CDR2 is YYREEE (reference sequence).

The sequence derives from a human donor who had recovered from COVID-19. Sample: CD4+ T cells from blood, cultured in vitro. The chain has TRBV5-4 and TRBJ2-5; 9 bases are a match to TRBD1. The CDR3 here is CASSLGGQGFKETQYF. In DNA, the CDR3 is TGTGCCAGCAGCTTGGGGGGACAGGGTTTCAAAGAGACCCAGTACTTC.